Presented here are 29 T cell receptor beta chains from one specimen sequenced in a study of blood T cell repertoires in COVID-19. Only in-frame clones appear in the TCRdb table, and some are missing; sequencing was by immunoSEQ multiplex PCR. The sample holds approximately 270,000 clones, around 81% seen once. Sequencing used peripheral blood. The receptors were sampled from an older person with COVID-19, enrolled during active disease.

The gene calls are TRBV18 and TRBJ2-7, with D unclear. The V end was cut by 2 bases, the J end by 3 bases, with 11 bases between. CDR3 length: 14 amino acids. Germline CDR1 KGHSH, CDR2 LQKENI. Written as DNA, the CDR3 is TGTGCCAGCTCACCAGACCTGGGCAACTACGAGCAGTACTTC. The encoded protein is CASSPDLGNYEQYF.

The V gene is TRBV29-1, the J gene TRBJ2-3; 11 bases fit TRBD2. V shed 4 bases and J 5 bases; nucleotides not matched to a gene: 5. The length of the CDR3 is 14 residues. The V gene's germline CDR1 is SQVTM and CDR2 ANQGSEA. CDR3 nucleotides: TGCAGCGTTGTTAGCGGGGGGGATGGAGATACGCAGTATTTT. Translated, it gives CSVVSGGDGDTQYF.

The V and J genes are TRBV12-3 or TRBV12-4 and TRBJ2-2, with D unresolved. This CDR3 spans 12 amino acids. The CDR3 protein is CVATQYTGELFF. The CDR3 DNA reads TGTGTCGCCACACAATACACCGGGGAGCTGTTTTTT.

The rearrangement uses TRBV19 and TRBJ1-5; 9 bases fit TRBD1. V shed 6 bases and J 2 bases; nucleotides not matched to a gene: 5. This CDR3 is 15 amino acids long. The germline gives CDR1 LNHDA, CDR2 SQIVND (reference sequence). CDR3 sequence reads: CASSKTGGGNQPQHF. CDR3 nucleotide sequence: TGTGCCAGTAGCAAGACAGGGGGTGGCAATCAGCCCCAGCATTTT.

The chain recombines TRBV28 with TRBJ1-1, with 10 bases identical to TRBD1. V was clipped by 8 bases and J by 4 bases; unmatched bases: 7. Germline V lookup: CDR1 MDHEN, CDR2 SYDVKM. The CDR3 extends over 14 amino acids. Here the CDR3 reads CASRQGAGTTEAFF. In DNA, the CDR3 is TGTGCCAGCCGACAGGGGGCAGGAACCACTGAAGCTTTCTTT. The full variable domain, with the rest looked up from reference TRBV28 and TRBJ1-1, is DVKVTQSSRYLVKRTGEKVFLECVQDMDHENMFWYRQDPGLGLRLIYFSYDVKMKEKGDIPEGYSVSREKKERFSLILESASTNQTSMYLCASRQGAGTTEAFFGQGTRLTVV.

V gene TRBV5-4 combines with J gene TRBJ2-5; D is perhaps TRBD1 (6 bases). The CDR3 covers 14 residues. Germline CDR1 and CDR2: SGHNT and YYREEE (reference sequence). Trimming took 4 bases from V and 3 from J, leaving 13 bases between them. The CDR3 sequence: CASSHRDTEETQYF. The CDR3 DNA follows: TGTGCCAGCAGCCACCGGGACACAGAAGAGACCCAGTACTTC.

V is TRBV3-1 (or the pseudogene TRBV3-2) and J is TRBJ1-3; D is undetermined. V was pared by 3 bases and J by 4 bases, with 13 bases between. Per germline, CDR1 LGHDT and CDR2 YNNKEL (reference sequence). CDR3 length equals 15 residues. CDR3 loop: CASSHRLGKGNTIYF. The CDR3 DNA is TGTGCCAGCAGCCATCGGCTCGGGAAGGGAAACACCATATATTTT.

The genes are TRBV19 and TRBJ2-3, with 9 bases fitting TRBD2. The CDR3 consists of 14 residues. Germline trimming cut 3 bases from V and 5 bases from J; bases unmatched to any gene: 3. From germline, CDR1 is LNHDA and CDR2 SQIVND (reference sequence). The CDR3 DNA sequence: TGTGCCAGTAGTATTAGCGGGGGTAGAGATACGCAGTATTTT. This codes for CASSISGGRDTQYF.

The gene calls are TRBV28 and TRBJ2-7; the D gene is possibly TRBD2 (6 bases). This CDR3 is built from 17 residues. Germline V gene sequence: CDR1 MDHEN, CDR2 SYDVKM. The germline V and J ends were trimmed by 6 bases and 3 bases, with 24 bases remaining between them. CDR3 in DNA: TGTGCCAGCAGCGCAGCCCTTCAGGAGGGAAAGGACTACGAGCAGTACTTC. Translating gives CASSAALQEGKDYEQYF.

The chain carries TRBV7-2 and TRBJ2-1; D might be TRBD1 (5 bases). The CDR3 length is 13 residues. Germline lookup yields CDR1 SGHTA and CDR2 FQGNSA. Trimming stripped 7 bases from V and 8 bases from J, with 15 bases between. The DNA for the CDR3 is TGTGCCAGCATGGTAGCAGGGTTGGATGAGCAGTTCTTC. Translating gives CASMVAGLDEQFF.

The rearrangement uses TRBV12-5 and TRBJ1-1, with no clear D. V was pared by 3 bases and J by 6 bases, with 5 bases between. The CDR3 runs 11 residues. Germline CDR1 is LGHNT and CDR2 is FRNRAP. CDR3 bases: TGTGCTAGTGGTTTTTCGGCTGAAGCTTTCTTT. Residues: CASGFSAEAFF.

The chain combines TRBV18 with TRBJ2-1; D gene ambiguous. The germline V gene encodes CDR1 KGHSH and CDR2 LQKENI. The germline V and J ends were trimmed by 1 base and 8 bases, with 6 bases remaining between them. This CDR3 contains 12 residues. The CDR3 region is CASSPQRYEQFF. The CDR3 nucleotides are TGTGCCAGCTCACCACAGAGGTATGAGCAGTTCTTC.

This clone was seen just once. V gene TRBV28 combines with J gene TRBJ2-7; 8 bases agree with TRBD2. The CDR3 is 15 amino acids. The germline CDR1 and CDR2 sequences are MDHEN and SYDVKM. After removal of 7 bases from V and 3 bases from J, the junction contained 11 bases not matched to a gene. CDR3 region: CASNPAIAGNYEQYF. DNA of the CDR3: TGTGCCAGCAATCCAGCAATAGCGGGAAACTACGAGCAGTACTTC.

This clone appeared a single time. The chain carries TRBV9 and TRBJ1-6; TRBD1 matches 7 bases. The V gene end was trimmed by 4 bases and the J gene end by 3 bases; junction bases not matched to a gene: 7. In germline, CDR1 is SGDLS, CDR2 YYNGEE. The CDR3 contains 16 residues. CDR3 region: CASSSARQGYNSPLHF. The CDR3 DNA reads TGTGCCAGCAGCTCTGCCCGACAGGGCTATAATTCACCCCTCCACTTT. Together with reference TRBV9 and TRBJ1-6, the CDR3 gives the full variable domain: DSGVTQTPKHLITATGQRVTLRCSPRSGDLSVYWYQQSLDQGLQFLIQYYNGEERAKGNILERFSAQQFPDLHSELNLSSLELGDSALYFCASSSARQGYNSPLHFGNGTRLTVT.

This chain connects TRBV11-1 to TRBJ1-1; 8 bases are a match to TRBD1. Germline V gives CDR1 SGHAT, CDR2 FQDESV (reference sequence). The junction had 12 bases not matched to a gene; V was cut back by 5 bases and J by 4 bases. The CDR3 has 16 residues. CDR3 amino acids: CASSTRQGIVGTEAFF. The CDR3 DNA reads TGTGCCAGCAGCACACGACAGGGGATTGTCGGCACTGAAGCTTTCTTT.

The CDR3 loop reads CASSLYPQGSSGNTIYF. In DNA form, the CDR3 reads TGTGCCAGCAGTTTATACCCGCAGGGGAGCTCTGGAAACACCATATATTTT. The chain links TRBV28 to TRBJ1-3, with a possible D match to TRBD1 (6 bases). The CDR3 loop spans 17 amino acids. Between the trimmed V and J ends, which lost 1 base and 0 bases, there was a span of 13 bases. The V gene's germline CDR1 is MDHEN and CDR2 SYDVKM. The full variable domain, rest sourced from reference TRBV28 and TRBJ1-3, is DVKVTQSSRYLVKRTGEKVFLECVQDMDHENMFWYRQDPGLGLRLIYFSYDVKMKEKGDIPEGYSVSREKKERFSLILESASTNQTSMYLCASSLYPQGSSGNTIYFGEGSWLTVV.

The rearrangement links TRBV19 to TRBJ1-1, with D perhaps matching TRBD1 (5 bases). CDR1 is LNHDA, CDR2 SQIVND, per germline (reference sequence). The V gene lost 5 bases and the J gene lost 2 bases, with 9 bases spanning the gap. The CDR3 totals 13 residues. The CDR3 DNA reads as TGTGCCAGTAGTGGCCAGGGTAACACTGAAGCTTTCTTT. It translates to CASSGQGNTEAFF. Full variable domain (missing parts from reference TRBV19 and TRBJ1-1): DGGITQSPKYLFRKEGQNVTLSCEQNLNHDAMYWYRQDPGQGLRLIYYSQIVNDFQKGDIAEGYSVSREKKESFPLTVTSAQKNPTAFYLCASSGQGNTEAFFGQGTRLTVV.

The table lists this clone with a few counts. This chain joins TRBV5-1 and TRBJ2-7; TRBD2 aligns across 8 bases. Germline V gene data show CDR1 as SGHRS and CDR2 as YFSETQ. The V gene end was trimmed by 2 bases and the J gene end by 3 bases; junction bases not matched to a gene: 4. CDR3 length: 14 residues. CDR3 protein: CASSFSGGNYEQYF. For the CDR3, the DNA is TGCGCCAGCAGCTTCTCGGGGGGGAACTACGAGCAGTACTTC.

A note on this clone: The limits of the CDR3 on the DNA are not certain, so only TCRdb's listed CDR3 is given. This chain links TRBV6-6 with TRBJ2-7; the table gives TRBD1 as D, unverified against the DNA. The V gene's germline CDR1 is MNHNY and CDR2 SVGAGI (reference sequence). The CDR3 is 16 residues long, ends included. This CDR3 reads CASSTSVEDTAYEQYF.

V gene TRBV7-9 combines with J gene TRBJ2-3; the match to TRBD2 covers 10 bases. Germline values: CDR1 SEHNR, CDR2 FQNEAQ (reference sequence). This CDR3 has 14 residues. Trimming at V came to 1 base and at J to 14 bases, leaving 9 bases not matched to a gene. This CDR3 reads CASSLGVGLAVLYF. CDR3 DNA: TGTGCCAGCAGCTTAGGAGTCGGACTAGCGGTGCTGTATTTT. Looking up the rest from reference TRBV7-9 and TRBJ2-3 gives the full variable domain: DTGVSQNPRHKITKRGQNVTFRCDPISEHNRLYWYRQTLGQGPEFLTYFQNEAQLEKSRLLSDRFSAERPKGSFSTLEIQRTEQGDSAMYLCASSLGVGLAVLYFGPGTRLTVL.

The V call is TRBV28, the J call TRBJ1-6; TRBD1 matches at 11 bases. Losses at the gene ends were 7 bases for V and 10 bases for J; bases not matched to a gene: 12. This CDR3 spans 16 amino acids. Germline V gene sequence: CDR1 MDHEN, CDR2 SYDVKM. The CDR3 DNA is TGTGCCAGCACCTTTACCCGGACAGGGGGCAGGTCACCCCTCCACTTT. Translating it yields CASTFTRTGGRSPLHF.

J is TRBJ1-5 and V is TRBV6-2 or TRBV6-3, with TRBD1 matching 7 bases. Trimming cost V 4 bases and J 3 bases; bases outside gene matches: 6. The germline V gene encodes CDR1 MNHEY and CDR2 SVGEGT. The CDR3 length is 15 residues. Written as DNA, the CDR3 is TGTGCCAGCAGTTCCCGACAGGGCGACAATCAGCCCCAGCATTTT. Translated: CASSSRQGDNQPQHF.

This clone was seen only a few times. The rearrangement uses TRBV3-1 (or the pseudogene TRBV3-2) and TRBJ1-3; D is possibly TRBD1 (5 bases). The ends were cut back, 8 bases at V and 6 bases at J, with 11 bases in the middle. Germline CDR1 is LGHDT and CDR2 is YNNKEL (reference sequence). This CDR3 region has 12 residues. CDR3 amino acids: CASQKGANTIYF. CDR3 nucleotides: TGTGCCAGCCAAAAAGGGGCAAACACCATATATTTT.

Only one count was recorded for this clone. The chain carries TRBV9 and TRBJ1-5, with 7 bases matching TRBD1. This CDR3 has 16 residues. The germline V gene encodes CDR1 SGDLS and CDR2 YYNGEE. V shed 2 bases and J 0 bases; nucleotides not matched to a gene: 5. CDR3 in amino acids: CASSVDRVYSNQPQHF. The DNA of the CDR3 is TGTGCCAGCAGCGTTGACAGGGTGTATAGCAATCAGCCCCAGCATTTT.

The CDR3 DNA reads as TGTGCCAGCAGCCTGAGGACTGAAGCTTTCTTT. Protein product: CASSLRTEAFF. V is TRBV6-5 and J is TRBJ1-1; D unresolved. The V and J ends lost 6 bases and 5 bases respectively, with 7 bases between them. Per germline, CDR1 MNHEY and CDR2 SVGAGI. The CDR3 has 11 amino acids.

The CDR3 is CASSWPQGWGDTEAFF. The CDR3 DNA reads TGTGCCAGTAGTTGGCCCCAGGGATGGGGGGACACTGAAGCTTTCTTT. The chain carries TRBV19 and TRBJ1-1, with D possibly matching TRBD1 (5 bases). The germline V and J ends were trimmed by 5 bases and 3 bases, with 19 bases remaining between them. This CDR3 is built from 16 residues. Germline loops: CDR1 LNHDA, CDR2 SQIVND (reference sequence).

This clone was counted a single time. V usage is TRBV2 and J usage is TRBJ2-1; 12 bases fit TRBD2. After removal of 9 bases from V and 8 bases from J, the junction contained 2 bases not matched to a gene. Germline values: CDR1 SNHLY, CDR2 FYNNEI. The CDR3 is 12 amino acids. The CDR3 bases are TGTGCCAGAAGACTAGCGGGAGATGAGCAGTTCTTC. This gives the protein CARRLAGDEQFF.

The chain carries TRBV19 and TRBJ1-2; D may be TRBD1 (6 bases). This CDR3 has 16 amino acids. CDR1 is LNHDA and CDR2 is SQIVND in the germline V gene (reference sequence). Trimming cost V 6 bases and J 8 bases, with 25 bases left between them. The CDR3 spells CASRLGGASDRAGYTF. CDR3 DNA: TGTGCCAGTAGGCTGGGGGGGGCCAGCGACCGGGCCGGCTACACCTTC.

The CDR3 sequence is CASSAGWRLTYEQYF. The CDR3 region has the DNA TGTGCCAGCAGTGCGGGTTGGCGATTAACCTACGAGCAGTACTTC. V and J are TRBV6-2 or TRBV6-3 and TRBJ2-7; the D gene is possibly TRBD2 (5 bases). The CDR3 length is 15 residues. Germline V CDR1 and CDR2: MNHEY, SVGEGT. V was shortened by 5 bases and J by 2 bases, with 16 bases between the two germline ends.